Included here is one T cell receptor beta chain sequence, with context. As yet, its antigen is unknown. Per the germline V gene, CDR1 is SGHTA and CDR2 is FQGNSA. J gave up 9 bases and V 5 bases, and 5 bases lay outside the gene matches. This CDR3 is 12 amino acids long. These data come from a study of T cell repertoires in cytomegalovirus infection. Turning to the study itself: Indications of both CMV infection and matching HLA type were provided by public TCR beta signatures. Overall study findings and caveats: HLA-C-restricted CMV clonotypes gave the most frequent clonotype in two of eight donors.

A single record per CDR3 protein comes from TCRdb applying MiXCR to the reads. This sample has a few hundred thousand distinct CDR3 sequences, with about 40% found just once. V usage is TRBV7-2 and J usage is TRBJ2-5; 8 positions agree with TRBD2. The sequence was collected from a human donor in good health (CMV status not recorded). Some clones in this sample may be carry-over from other donors' samples. The sample here was cultured PBMCs, taken from culture after CMV antigen stimulation. The CDR3: CASSDTLAAQYF. CDR3 nucleotide sequence: TGTGCCAGCAGCGATACACTAGCGGCCCAGTACTTC.